These T cell receptor beta chains were read from a single sample in a study of post-analysis software for immune sequencing data. TCRdb re-derived calls from the PCR reads in MiXCR, one entry per CDR3 protein. The data contain about half a million distinct CDR3 sequences, around 34% of them singletons. The sample taken for sequencing was blood. These receptors came from a girl under 18 with multiple sclerosis. Both conserved end residues are part of each CDR3. Fields, in order: CDR3 protein, CDR3 DNA, J gene, clone size, V gene, D gene, CDR3 length. D genes are given only for firm matches. Size is stated for part of the rows, as once, few or many counts, or as a class when the clone is expanded.

cdr3_aa: CASSMDQAQPQHF
cdr3_nt: TGTGCCAGCAGTATGGACCAGGCACAGCCCCAGCATTTT
j_call: TRBJ1-5
clone_size: .
v_call: TRBV7-2
d_call: .
cdr3_length: 13

cdr3_aa: CASRARAPETQYF
cdr3_nt: TGTGCCAGTAGGGCCAGAGCCCCAGAGACCCAGTACTTC
j_call: TRBJ2-5
clone_size: few
v_call: TRBV19
d_call: .
cdr3_length: 13

cdr3_aa: CASTRQTLETQYF
cdr3_nt: TGTGCCAGCACTAGACAGACACTAGAGACCCAGTACTTC
j_call: TRBJ2-5
clone_size: few
v_call: TRBV12-3/TRBV12-4
d_call: .
cdr3_length: 13

cdr3_aa: CSTDRADGYTF
cdr3_nt: TGCAGCACAGACAGGGCGGATGGCTACACCTTC
j_call: TRBJ1-2
clone_size: .
v_call: TRBV29-1
d_call: TRBD1
cdr3_length: 11

cdr3_aa: CASSVAFLTDEKLFF
cdr3_nt: TGTGCCAGCAGCGTAGCTTTTTTAACAGATGAAAAACTGTTTTTT
j_call: TRBJ1-4
clone_size: .
v_call: TRBV9
d_call: .
cdr3_length: 15

cdr3_aa: CASSTFVVGEQYF
cdr3_nt: TGTGCCAGCAGTACCTTTGTAGTGGGGGAGCAGTACTTC
j_call: TRBJ2-7
clone_size: .
v_call: TRBV6-5
d_call: .
cdr3_length: 13

cdr3_aa: CASNNRGRGFYEQYF
cdr3_nt: TGTGCCAGCAACAACCGGGGCAGGGGCTTCTACGAGCAGTACTTC
j_call: TRBJ2-7
clone_size: few
v_call: TRBV11-2
d_call: .
cdr3_length: 15

cdr3_aa: CASSLVGSGGIEETQYF
cdr3_nt: TGTGCCAGCAGCTTAGTGGGTAGCGGGGGAATCGAAGAGACCCAGTACTTC
j_call: TRBJ2-5
clone_size: few
v_call: TRBV11-2
d_call: TRBD2
cdr3_length: 17

cdr3_aa: CASSSDRDSYEQYF
cdr3_nt: TGTGCCAGCAGCAGTGACAGGGACTCGTACGAGCAGTACTTC
j_call: TRBJ2-7
clone_size: few
v_call: TRBV12-3/TRBV12-4
d_call: .
cdr3_length: 14

cdr3_aa: CSARDNRDEKLFF
cdr3_nt: TGCAGTGCTAGAGATAACAGGGATGAAAAACTGTTTTTT
j_call: TRBJ1-4
clone_size: .
v_call: TRBV20-1
d_call: .
cdr3_length: 13

cdr3_aa: CSAEEDRGPYTGELFF
cdr3_nt: TGCAGTGCTGAGGAGGACAGGGGGCCCTACACCGGGGAGCTGTTTTTT
j_call: TRBJ2-2
clone_size: few
v_call: TRBV20-1
d_call: TRBD1
cdr3_length: 16

cdr3_aa: CASSEALRDMNTEAFF
cdr3_nt: TGTGCCAGCAGTGAAGCGCTTCGAGATATGAACACTGAAGCTTTCTTT
j_call: TRBJ1-1
clone_size: .
v_call: TRBV6-1
d_call: .
cdr3_length: 16

cdr3_aa: CSLRGSSTDTQYF
cdr3_nt: TGCAGTCTCAGGGGTTCTAGCACAGATACGCAGTATTTT
j_call: TRBJ2-3
clone_size: few
v_call: TRBV20-1
d_call: .
cdr3_length: 13

cdr3_aa: CATSGAGTGVNGYTF
cdr3_nt: TGTGCCACCAGCGGAGCTGGGACAGGGGTAAATGGCTACACCTTC
j_call: TRBJ1-2
clone_size: .
v_call: TRBV15
d_call: TRBD1
cdr3_length: 15

cdr3_aa: CASNDGGPSDTQYF
cdr3_nt: TGTGCCAGCAACGACGGGGGGCCCTCAGATACGCAGTATTTT
j_call: TRBJ2-3
clone_size: .
v_call: TRBV5-5
d_call: .
cdr3_length: 14

cdr3_aa: CTSNGPDPYNEQFF
cdr3_nt: TGTACCAGCAACGGGCCAGACCCCTACAATGAGCAGTTCTTC
j_call: TRBJ2-1
clone_size: few
v_call: TRBV2
d_call: .
cdr3_length: 14

cdr3_aa: CASSVESMMNTEAFF
cdr3_nt: TGTGCCAGCAGCGTAGAGTCGATGATGAACACTGAAGCTTTCTTT
j_call: TRBJ1-1
clone_size: .
v_call: TRBV9
d_call: .
cdr3_length: 15

cdr3_aa: CASSDTGQETQYF
cdr3_nt: TGTGCCAGCAGTGATACCGGTCAAGAGACCCAGTACTTC
j_call: TRBJ2-5
clone_size: once
v_call: TRBV2
d_call: .
cdr3_length: 13

cdr3_aa: CASSFSRGEETQYF
cdr3_nt: TGTGCCAGCAGTTTCTCCAGGGGAGAAGAGACCCAGTACTTC
j_call: TRBJ2-5
clone_size: .
v_call: TRBV12-3/TRBV12-4
d_call: .
cdr3_length: 14

cdr3_aa: CASSLDFGQERAKNIQYF
cdr3_nt: TGTGCCAGCAGCTTAGATTTTGGACAGGAACGAGCCAAAAACATTCAGTACTTC
j_call: TRBJ2-4
clone_size: .
v_call: TRBV11-3
d_call: TRBD1
cdr3_length: 18

cdr3_aa: CSVEDTQGVYTDTQYF
cdr3_nt: TGCAGCGTTGAAGATACTCAGGGGGTCTACACAGATACGCAGTATTTT
j_call: TRBJ2-3
clone_size: few
v_call: TRBV29-1
d_call: TRBD1
cdr3_length: 16

cdr3_aa: CSVQRTGGGDEQFF
cdr3_nt: TGCAGCGTCCAACGGACAGGGGGCGGGGATGAGCAGTTCTTC
j_call: TRBJ2-1
clone_size: .
v_call: TRBV29-1
d_call: TRBD1
cdr3_length: 14

cdr3_aa: CASKHGGNEQFF
cdr3_nt: TGTGCCAGCAAACACGGGGGGAATGAGCAGTTCTTC
j_call: TRBJ2-1
clone_size: few
v_call: TRBV6-6
d_call: TRBD2
cdr3_length: 12

cdr3_aa: CASSQDEGGADTEAFF
cdr3_nt: TGTGCCAGCAGCCAAGATGAGGGGGGGGCGGACACTGAAGCTTTCTTT
j_call: TRBJ1-1
clone_size: few
v_call: TRBV4-2
d_call: .
cdr3_length: 16

cdr3_aa: CASSPLQSPEKLFF
cdr3_nt: TGCGCCAGCAGCCCTTTACAGAGTCCAGAAAAACTGTTTTTT
j_call: TRBJ1-4
clone_size: .
v_call: TRBV5-1
d_call: .
cdr3_length: 14

cdr3_aa: CASSQGLAWETQYF
cdr3_nt: TGTGCCAGCAGCCAAGGACTAGCTTGGGAGACCCAGTACTTC
j_call: TRBJ2-5
clone_size: many
v_call: TRBV7-2
d_call: TRBD2
cdr3_length: 14

cdr3_aa: CSAGRFQETQYF
cdr3_nt: TGCAGTGCTGGACGGTTCCAAGAGACCCAGTACTTC
j_call: TRBJ2-5
clone_size: .
v_call: TRBV20-1
d_call: .
cdr3_length: 12

cdr3_aa: CASRQGQPNSPLHF
cdr3_nt: TGTGCCAGCAGACAGGGACAGCCTAATTCACCCCTCCACTTT
j_call: TRBJ1-6
clone_size: .
v_call: TRBV5-6
d_call: TRBD1
cdr3_length: 14

cdr3_aa: CASSFQDYEQYF
cdr3_nt: TGTGCCAGCAGCTTTCAGGACTACGAGCAGTACTTC
j_call: TRBJ2-7
clone_size: many
v_call: TRBV5-6
d_call: .
cdr3_length: 12

cdr3_aa: CASSRQHSGGDDTQYF
cdr3_nt: TGTGCCAGCAGCCGCCAGCACTCGGGGGGGGATGATACGCAGTATTTT
j_call: TRBJ2-3
clone_size: .
v_call: TRBV4-2
d_call: TRBD2
cdr3_length: 16

cdr3_aa: CSGGTGGSYGYTF
cdr3_nt: TGCAGCGGGGGCACAGGGGGCAGCTATGGCTACACCTTC
j_call: TRBJ1-2
clone_size: few
v_call: TRBV29-1
d_call: TRBD1
cdr3_length: 13

cdr3_aa: CASSQVRVFGGLGETQYF
cdr3_nt: TGTGCCAGCAGCCAAGTTCGAGTGTTCGGGGGGCTCGGAGAGACCCAGTACTTC
j_call: TRBJ2-5
clone_size: few
v_call: TRBV14
d_call: .
cdr3_length: 18

cdr3_aa: CSVKGSETQYF
cdr3_nt: TGCAGCGTCAAGGGATCGGAGACCCAGTACTTC
j_call: TRBJ2-5
clone_size: many
v_call: TRBV29-1
d_call: .
cdr3_length: 11

cdr3_aa: CASSLRLQQYNSPLHF
cdr3_nt: TGTGCCAGCAGTCTAAGACTACAGCAATATAATTCACCCCTCCACTTT
j_call: TRBJ1-6
clone_size: .
v_call: TRBV12-3/TRBV12-4
d_call: .
cdr3_length: 16

cdr3_aa: CASVYSGGLGGETQYF
cdr3_nt: TGTGCCAGCGTCTATAGCGGGGGCCTTGGGGGGGAGACCCAGTACTTC
j_call: TRBJ2-5
clone_size: .
v_call: TRBV6-1
d_call: TRBD2
cdr3_length: 16

cdr3_aa: CATSRSPRGYGTDTQYF
cdr3_nt: TGTGCCACCAGCAGATCCCCGAGGGGGTATGGCACAGATACGCAGTATTTT
j_call: TRBJ2-3
clone_size: few
v_call: TRBV15
d_call: .
cdr3_length: 17

cdr3_aa: CATTTSGQETQYF
cdr3_nt: TGTGCCACGACGACTAGCGGGCAAGAGACCCAGTACTTC
j_call: TRBJ2-5
clone_size: .
v_call: TRBV10-3
d_call: TRBD2
cdr3_length: 13

cdr3_aa: CASSQDPGGEETQYF
cdr3_nt: TGCGCCAGCAGCCAAGACCCAGGGGGGGAAGAGACCCAGTACTTC
j_call: TRBJ2-5
clone_size: .
v_call: TRBV4-1
d_call: .
cdr3_length: 15

cdr3_aa: CASSQESGGGFYEQFF
cdr3_nt: TGCGCCAGCAGCCAAGAGAGCGGGGGGGGTTTCTATGAGCAGTTCTTC
j_call: TRBJ2-1
clone_size: .
v_call: TRBV4-1
d_call: TRBD2
cdr3_length: 16

cdr3_aa: CASSSQTSTDTQYF
cdr3_nt: TGTGCCAGCAGCTCTCAAACTAGCACAGATACGCAGTATTTT
j_call: TRBJ2-3
clone_size: .
v_call: TRBV11-2
d_call: .
cdr3_length: 14

cdr3_aa: CASSQGRGGSYNEQFF
cdr3_nt: TGTGCCAGCAGCCAAGGGCGGGGGGGCTCCTACAATGAGCAGTTCTTC
j_call: TRBJ2-1
clone_size: few
v_call: TRBV5-5
d_call: TRBD2
cdr3_length: 16

cdr3_aa: CASSDPGLGSYEQYF
cdr3_nt: TGTGCCAGCAGTGATCCGGGGCTGGGCTCCTACGAGCAGTACTTC
j_call: TRBJ2-7
clone_size: few
v_call: TRBV2
d_call: .
cdr3_length: 15

cdr3_aa: CASSFGRRAQYF
cdr3_nt: TGTGCCAGCAGTTTTGGCCGACGGGCGCAGTATTTT
j_call: TRBJ2-3
clone_size: few
v_call: TRBV12-3/TRBV12-4
d_call: .
cdr3_length: 12

cdr3_aa: CASSLGTSGGMDTQYF
cdr3_nt: TGCGCCAGCAGCTTGGGGACTAGCGGGGGTATGGATACGCAGTATTTT
j_call: TRBJ2-3
clone_size: .
v_call: TRBV5-1
d_call: TRBD2
cdr3_length: 16

cdr3_aa: CASSLLLTVYGYTF
cdr3_nt: TGCGCCAGCAGCTTGTTACTGACAGTCTATGGCTACACCTTC
j_call: TRBJ1-2
clone_size: .
v_call: TRBV5-1
d_call: .
cdr3_length: 14

cdr3_aa: CASSSPNGGRAKNIQYF
cdr3_nt: TGTGCCAGCAGTTCCCCTAACGGGGGGAGAGCCAAAAACATTCAGTACTTC
j_call: TRBJ2-4
clone_size: few
v_call: TRBV12-3/TRBV12-4
d_call: TRBD2
cdr3_length: 17